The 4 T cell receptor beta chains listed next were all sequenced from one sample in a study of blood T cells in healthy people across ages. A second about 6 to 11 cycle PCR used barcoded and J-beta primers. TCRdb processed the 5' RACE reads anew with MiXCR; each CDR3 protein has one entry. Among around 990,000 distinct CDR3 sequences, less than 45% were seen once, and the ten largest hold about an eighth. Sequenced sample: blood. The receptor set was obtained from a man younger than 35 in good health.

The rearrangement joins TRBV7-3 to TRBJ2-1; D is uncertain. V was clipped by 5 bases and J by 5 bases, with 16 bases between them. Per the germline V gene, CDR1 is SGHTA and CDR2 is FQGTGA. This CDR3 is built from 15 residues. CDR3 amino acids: CASSLTVRYDNEQFF. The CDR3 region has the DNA TGTGCCAGCAGCCTCACGGTGCGATATGACAATGAGCAGTTCTTC.

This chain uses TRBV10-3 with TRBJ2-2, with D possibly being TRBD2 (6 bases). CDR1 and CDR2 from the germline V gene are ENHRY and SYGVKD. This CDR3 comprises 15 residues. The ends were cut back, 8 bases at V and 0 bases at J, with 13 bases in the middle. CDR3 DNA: TGTGCCATCCCCGCGGGGCAATCGAACACCGGGGAGCTGTTTTTT. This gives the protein CAIPAGQSNTGELFF.

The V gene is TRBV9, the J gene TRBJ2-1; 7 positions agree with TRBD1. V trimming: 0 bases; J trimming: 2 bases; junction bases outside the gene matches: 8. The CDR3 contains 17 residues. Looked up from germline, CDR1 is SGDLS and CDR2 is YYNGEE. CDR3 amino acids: CASSVAPDRRTYNEQFF. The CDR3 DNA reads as TGTGCCAGCAGCGTAGCTCCGGACAGGAGGACCTACAATGAGCAGTTCTTC.

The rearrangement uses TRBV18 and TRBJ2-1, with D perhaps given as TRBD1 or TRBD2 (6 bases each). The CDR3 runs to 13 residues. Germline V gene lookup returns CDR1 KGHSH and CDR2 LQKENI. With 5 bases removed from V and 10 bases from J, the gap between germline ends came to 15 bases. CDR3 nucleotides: TGTGCCAGCTCAACGGGGGACATCTACGAGCAGTTCTTC. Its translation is CASSTGDIYEQFF.